These T cell receptor beta chains were read from a single sample in a study of blood T cell repertoires in COVID-19. Using immunoSEQ multiplex PCR, the repertoire was profiled, and TCRdb retains in-frame clones only, with some absent. The table records approximately 390,000 clones, over 75% of them present only once. The sample consisted of peripheral blood. The receptor set was obtained from a woman aged 55-70 years with COVID-19, enrolled during active disease. Each CDR3 is given without its conserved first and last residue. Rows give clone size only sometimes, using once, few, many, or a class for an expanded clone.

>TRBV7-2|TRBJ2-7|-
ASSYQSSAAYEQY
>TRBV5-4|TRBJ2-5|-
ASSQAGLDGTQY
>TRBV5-6|TRBJ2-7|many
ASSFIGTGPLGEQY
>TRBV7-9|TRBJ2-1|-
ASSRSGGAKPEQF
>TRBV19|TRBJ1-2|-
ASQSPRRADGYT
>TRBV19|TRBJ1-1|-
ASRPQGWDTEAFGMGWDTEAF
>TRBV19|TRBJ1-5|-
ASSVGTGNSNQPQH
>TRBV11-2|TRBJ2-5|few
ASSRTVKETQY
>TRBV6-1|TRBJ2-7|-
ASSEALSGTNEQY
>TRBV2|TRBJ1-2|-
ASTVGWDSNYGYT
>TRBV2|TRBJ1-5|-
ASRPASRGGNQPQH
>TRBV19|TRBJ1-1|-
ASMRRENTEAF
>TRBV19|TRBJ1-5|-
ASSIRGSNQPQH
>TRBV6-5|TRBJ1-2|-
ASSTGYYGYT
>TRBV19|TRBJ2-6|-
ASSIELAGANVLT
>TRBV18|TRBJ1-2|-
ASSPPRLDGYT
>TRBV19|TRBJ2-5|-
ASSTLTGAETQY
>TRBV12-3/TRBV12-4|TRBJ1-1|-
ASSFRTEAF
>TRBV3-1/TRBV3-2|TRBJ2-3|-
ASKGTGLTDTQY
>TRBV5-1|TRBJ2-1|-
ASSPGEAGPYNEQF
>TRBV6-1|TRBJ2-7|-
ASSGWVRGAQMLEQY
>TRBV5-1|TRBJ2-3|-
ASSTLGLAGGRDTQY
>TRBV6-5|TRBJ1-2|-
ASSYGQGANYGYT
>TRBV7-2|TRBJ2-1|-
ASEGQGARNEQF